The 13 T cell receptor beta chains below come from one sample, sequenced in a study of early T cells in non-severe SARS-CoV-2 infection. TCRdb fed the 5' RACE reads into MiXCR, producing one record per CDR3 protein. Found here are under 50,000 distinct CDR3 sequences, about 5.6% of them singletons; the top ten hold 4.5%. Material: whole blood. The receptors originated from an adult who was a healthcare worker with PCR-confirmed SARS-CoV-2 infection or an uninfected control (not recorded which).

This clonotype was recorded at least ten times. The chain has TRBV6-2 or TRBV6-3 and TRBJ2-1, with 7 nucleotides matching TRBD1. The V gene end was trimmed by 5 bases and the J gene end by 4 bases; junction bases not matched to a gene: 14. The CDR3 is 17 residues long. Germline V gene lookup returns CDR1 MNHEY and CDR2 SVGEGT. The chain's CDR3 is CASSRPNSGDRYNEQFF. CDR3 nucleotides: TGTGCCAGCAGTCGACCCAACTCAGGGGACAGATACAATGAGCAGTTCTTC.

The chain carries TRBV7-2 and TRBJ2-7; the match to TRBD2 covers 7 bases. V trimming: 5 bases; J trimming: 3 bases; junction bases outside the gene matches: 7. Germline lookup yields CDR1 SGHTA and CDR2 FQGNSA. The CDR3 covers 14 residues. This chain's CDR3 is CASSPTTGGYEQYF. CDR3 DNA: TGTGCCAGCAGCCCGACCACGGGAGGCTACGAGCAGTACTTC.

DNA for the CDR3: TGTGCCAGCAGTTTAGAAGCGGGAGCCCCCTACGAGCAGTACTTC. This translates into CASSLEAGAPYEQYF. V and J are TRBV27 and TRBJ2-7; 8 bases line up with TRBD2. Germline V gives CDR1 MNHEY, CDR2 SMNVEV (reference sequence). The CDR3 totals 15 residues. The ends lost 2 bases at V and 2 bases at J; junction bases unmatched: 5.

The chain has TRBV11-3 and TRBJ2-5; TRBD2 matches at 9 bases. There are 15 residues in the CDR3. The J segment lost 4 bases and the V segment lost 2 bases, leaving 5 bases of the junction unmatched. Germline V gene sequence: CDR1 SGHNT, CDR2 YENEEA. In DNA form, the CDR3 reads TGTGCCAGCAGCTTATACCTAGCGGGAACAGAGACCCAGTACTTC. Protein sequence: CASSLYLAGTETQYF.

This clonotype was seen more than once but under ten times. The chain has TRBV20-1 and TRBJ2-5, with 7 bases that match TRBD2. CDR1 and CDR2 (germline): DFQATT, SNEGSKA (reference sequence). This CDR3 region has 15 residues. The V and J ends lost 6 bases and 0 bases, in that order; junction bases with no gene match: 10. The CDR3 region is CSARTSVRYQETQYF. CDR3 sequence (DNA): TGCAGTGCCCGTACTAGCGTAAGGTACCAAGAGACCCAGTACTTC.

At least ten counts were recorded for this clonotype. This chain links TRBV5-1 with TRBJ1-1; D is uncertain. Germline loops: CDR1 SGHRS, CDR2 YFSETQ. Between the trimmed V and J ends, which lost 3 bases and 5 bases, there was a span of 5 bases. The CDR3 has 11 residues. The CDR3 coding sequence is TGCGCCAGCAGCTCACCAACTGAAGCTTTCTTT. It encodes CASSSPTEAFF.

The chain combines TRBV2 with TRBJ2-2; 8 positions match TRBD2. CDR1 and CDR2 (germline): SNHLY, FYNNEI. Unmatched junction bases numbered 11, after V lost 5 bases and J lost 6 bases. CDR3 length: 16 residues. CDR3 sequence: CASSSSGLGNAGELFF. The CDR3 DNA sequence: TGTGCCAGCAGTTCCTCGGGACTAGGAAACGCCGGGGAGCTGTTTTTT.

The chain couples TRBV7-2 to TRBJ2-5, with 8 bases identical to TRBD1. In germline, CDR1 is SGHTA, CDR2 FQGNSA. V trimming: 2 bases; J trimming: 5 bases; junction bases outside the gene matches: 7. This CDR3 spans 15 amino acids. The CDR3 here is CASSLQGADLETQYF. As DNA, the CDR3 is TGTGCCAGCAGCTTACAGGGGGCGGATCTCGAGACCCAGTACTTC.

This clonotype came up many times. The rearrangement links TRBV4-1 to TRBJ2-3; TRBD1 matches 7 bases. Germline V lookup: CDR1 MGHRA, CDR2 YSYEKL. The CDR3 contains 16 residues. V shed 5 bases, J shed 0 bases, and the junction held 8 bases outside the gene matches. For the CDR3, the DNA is TGCGCCAGCAGCACCCGGGACAGCCCTAGCACAGATACGCAGTATTTT. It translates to CASSTRDSPSTDTQYF.

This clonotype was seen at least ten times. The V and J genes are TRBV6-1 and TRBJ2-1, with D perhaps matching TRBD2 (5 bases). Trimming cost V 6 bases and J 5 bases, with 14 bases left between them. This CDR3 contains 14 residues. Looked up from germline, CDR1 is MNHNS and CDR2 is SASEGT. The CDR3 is CASRDVGSNNEQFF. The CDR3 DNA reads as TGTGCCAGCAGGGATGTGGGGAGCAACAATGAGCAGTTCTTC.

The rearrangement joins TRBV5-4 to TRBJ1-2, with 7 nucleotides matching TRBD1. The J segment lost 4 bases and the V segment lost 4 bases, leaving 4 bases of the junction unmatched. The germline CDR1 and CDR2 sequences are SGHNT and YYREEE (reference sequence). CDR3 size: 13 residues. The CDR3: CASSREGAYGYTF. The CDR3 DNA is TGTGCCAGCAGCCGCGAGGGGGCCTATGGCTACACCTTC. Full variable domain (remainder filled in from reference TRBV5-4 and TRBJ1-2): ETGVTQSPTHLIKTRGQQVTLRCSSQSGHNTVSWYQQALGQGPQFIFQYYREEENGRGNFPPRFSGLQFPNYSSELNVNALELDDSALYLCASSREGAYGYTFGSGTRLTVV.

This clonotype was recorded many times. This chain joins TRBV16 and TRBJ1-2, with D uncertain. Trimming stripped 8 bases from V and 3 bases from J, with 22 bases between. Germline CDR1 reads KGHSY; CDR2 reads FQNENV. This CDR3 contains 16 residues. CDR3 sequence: CASAVTSAADYYGYTF. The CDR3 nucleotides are TGTGCCAGCGCCGTCACTAGCGCGGCGGACTACTATGGCTACACCTTC. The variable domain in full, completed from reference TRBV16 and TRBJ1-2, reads GEEVAQTPKHLVRGEGQKAKLYCAPIKGHSYVFWYQQVLKNEFKFLISFQNENVFDETGMPKERFSAKCLPNSPCSLEIQATKLEDSAVYFCASAVTSAADYYGYTFGSGTRLTVV.

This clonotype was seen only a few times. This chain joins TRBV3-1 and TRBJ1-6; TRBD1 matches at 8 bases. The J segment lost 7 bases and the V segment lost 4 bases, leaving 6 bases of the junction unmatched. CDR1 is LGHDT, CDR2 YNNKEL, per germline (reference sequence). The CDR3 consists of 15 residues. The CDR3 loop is CASSPADRENSPLHF. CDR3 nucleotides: TGTGCCAGCAGCCCCGCGGACAGGGAAAATTCACCCCTCCACTTT.